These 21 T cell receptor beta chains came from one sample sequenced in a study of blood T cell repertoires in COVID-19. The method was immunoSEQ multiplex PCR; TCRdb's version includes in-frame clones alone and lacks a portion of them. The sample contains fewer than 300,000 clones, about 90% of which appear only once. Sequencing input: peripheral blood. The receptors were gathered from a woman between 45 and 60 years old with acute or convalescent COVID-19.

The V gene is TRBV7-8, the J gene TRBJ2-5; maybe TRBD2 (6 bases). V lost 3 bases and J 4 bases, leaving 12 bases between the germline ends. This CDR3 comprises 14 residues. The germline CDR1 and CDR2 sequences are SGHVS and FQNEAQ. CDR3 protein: CASSLGGAGETQYF. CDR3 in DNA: TGTGCCAGCAGCTTGGGCGGAGCGGGAGAGACCCAGTACTTC.

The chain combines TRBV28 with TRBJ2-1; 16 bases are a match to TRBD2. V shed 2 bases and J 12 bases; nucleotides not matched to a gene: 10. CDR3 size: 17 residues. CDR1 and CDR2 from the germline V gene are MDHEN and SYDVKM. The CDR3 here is CASSLGGLAGGPGRQFF. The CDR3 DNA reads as TGTGCCAGCAGTTTAGGGGGACTAGCGGGAGGGCCGGGACGGCAGTTCTTC. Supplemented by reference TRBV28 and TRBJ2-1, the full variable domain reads DVKVTQSSRYLVKRTGEKVFLECVQDMDHENMFWYRQDPGLGLRLIYFSYDVKMKEKGDIPEGYSVSREKKERFSLILESASTNQTSMYLCASSLGGLAGGPGRQFFGPGTRLTVL.

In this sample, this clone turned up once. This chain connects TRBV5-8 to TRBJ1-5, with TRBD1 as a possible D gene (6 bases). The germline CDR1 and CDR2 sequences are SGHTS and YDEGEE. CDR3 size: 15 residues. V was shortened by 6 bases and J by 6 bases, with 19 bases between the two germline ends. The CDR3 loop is CASNVAGRGSQPQHF. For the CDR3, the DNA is TGTGCCAGCAACGTTGCCGGCAGGGGCTCTCAGCCCCAGCATTTT.

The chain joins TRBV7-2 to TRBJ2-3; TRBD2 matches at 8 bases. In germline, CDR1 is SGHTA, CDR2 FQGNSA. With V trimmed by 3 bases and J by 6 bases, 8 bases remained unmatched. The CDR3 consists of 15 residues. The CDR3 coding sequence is TGTGCCAGCAGCTTGGTAGCGGGAAAGGGGGATACGCAGTATTTT. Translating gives CASSLVAGKGDTQYF.

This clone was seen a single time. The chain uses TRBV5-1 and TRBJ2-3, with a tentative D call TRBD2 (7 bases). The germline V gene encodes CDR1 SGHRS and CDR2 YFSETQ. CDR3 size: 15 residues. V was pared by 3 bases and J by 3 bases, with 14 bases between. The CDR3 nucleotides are TGCGCCAGCAGCTCTGGGGGGGGGCAAACAGATACGCAGTATTTT. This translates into CASSSGGGQTDTQYF.

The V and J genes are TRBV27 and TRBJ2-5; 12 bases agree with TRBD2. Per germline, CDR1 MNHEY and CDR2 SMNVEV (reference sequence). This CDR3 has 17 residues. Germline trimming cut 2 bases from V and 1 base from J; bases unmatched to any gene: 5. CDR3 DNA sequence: TGTGCCAGCAGTTTAACTAGCGGGAGGACCGCCCAAGAGACCCAGTACTTC. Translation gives CASSLTSGRTAQETQYF.

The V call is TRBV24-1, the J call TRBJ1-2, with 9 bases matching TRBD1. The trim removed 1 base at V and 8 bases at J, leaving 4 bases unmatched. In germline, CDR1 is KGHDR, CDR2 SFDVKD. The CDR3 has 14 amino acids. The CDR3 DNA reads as TGTGCCACCAGTGATTTCGGGGACAGGGAGGGCTACACCTTC. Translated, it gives CATSDFGDREGYTF.

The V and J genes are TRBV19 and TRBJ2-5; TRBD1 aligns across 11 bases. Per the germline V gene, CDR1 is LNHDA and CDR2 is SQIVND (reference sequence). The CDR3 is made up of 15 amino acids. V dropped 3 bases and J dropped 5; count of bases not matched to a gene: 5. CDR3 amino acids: CASSMDRGRRETQYF. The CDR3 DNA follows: TGTGCCAGTAGTATGGACAGGGGGCGCCGGGAGACCCAGTACTTC.

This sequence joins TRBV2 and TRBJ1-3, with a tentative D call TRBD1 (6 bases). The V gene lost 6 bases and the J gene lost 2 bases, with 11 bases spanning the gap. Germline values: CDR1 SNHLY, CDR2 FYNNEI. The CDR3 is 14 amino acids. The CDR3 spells CASSLRGTGNTIYF. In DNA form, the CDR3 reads TGTGCCAGCAGCCTAAGGGGGACTGGAAACACCATATATTTT.

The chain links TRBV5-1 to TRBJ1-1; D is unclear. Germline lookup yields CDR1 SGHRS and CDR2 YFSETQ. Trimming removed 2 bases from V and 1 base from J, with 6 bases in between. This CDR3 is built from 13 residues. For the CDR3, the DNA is TGCGCCAGCAGCTTTACAGAGAACACTGAAGCTTTCTTT. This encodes CASSFTENTEAFF.

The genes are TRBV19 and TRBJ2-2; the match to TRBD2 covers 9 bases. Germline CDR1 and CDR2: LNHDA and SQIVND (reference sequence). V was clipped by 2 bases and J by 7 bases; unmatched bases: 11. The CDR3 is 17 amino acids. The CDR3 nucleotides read TGTGCCAGTAGTATAAGCGCGGGAGGGCCGCTGAGCGGGGAGCTGTTTTTT. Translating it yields CASSISAGGPLSGELFF.

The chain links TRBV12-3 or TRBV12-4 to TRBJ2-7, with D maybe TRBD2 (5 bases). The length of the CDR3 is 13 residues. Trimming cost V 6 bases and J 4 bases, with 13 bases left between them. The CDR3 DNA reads TGTGCCAGCAGACTAGGGTCGGGGTACGAGCAGTACTTC. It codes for CASRLGSGYEQYF.

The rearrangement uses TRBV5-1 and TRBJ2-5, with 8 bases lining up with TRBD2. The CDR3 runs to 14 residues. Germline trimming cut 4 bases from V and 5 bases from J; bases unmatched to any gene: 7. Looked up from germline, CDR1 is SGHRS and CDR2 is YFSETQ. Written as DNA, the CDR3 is TGCGCCAGCAGCGTACTAGCGGCGGGGGAGACCCAGTACTTC. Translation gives CASSVLAAGETQYF.

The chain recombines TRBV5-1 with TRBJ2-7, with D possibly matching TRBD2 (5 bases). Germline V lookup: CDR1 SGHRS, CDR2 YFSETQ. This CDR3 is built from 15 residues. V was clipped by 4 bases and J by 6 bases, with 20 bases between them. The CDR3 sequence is CASSPPTSGGLEQYF. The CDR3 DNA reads TGCGCCAGCAGCCCCCCGACCTCAGGAGGTCTCGAGCAGTACTTC.

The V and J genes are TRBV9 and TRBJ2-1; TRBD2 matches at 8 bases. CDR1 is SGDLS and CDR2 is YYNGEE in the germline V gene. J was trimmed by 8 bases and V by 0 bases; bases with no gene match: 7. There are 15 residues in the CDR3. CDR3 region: CASSVESGGIYEQFF. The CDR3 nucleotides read TGTGCCAGCAGCGTAGAGTCGGGAGGGATCTATGAGCAGTTCTTC. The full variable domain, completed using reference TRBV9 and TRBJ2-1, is DSGVTQTPKHLITATGQRVTLRCSPRSGDLSVYWYQQSLDQGLQFLIQYYNGEERAKGNILERFSAQQFPDLHSELNLSSLELGDSALYFCASSVESGGIYEQFFGPGTRLTVL.

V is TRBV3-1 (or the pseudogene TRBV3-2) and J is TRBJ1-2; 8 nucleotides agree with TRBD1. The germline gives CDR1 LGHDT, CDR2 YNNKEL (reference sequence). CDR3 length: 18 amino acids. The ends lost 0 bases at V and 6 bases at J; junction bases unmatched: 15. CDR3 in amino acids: CASSQDFWTGTPSDGYTF. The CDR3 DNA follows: TGTGCCAGCAGCCAAGATTTCTGGACAGGGACTCCAAGCGATGGCTACACCTTC.

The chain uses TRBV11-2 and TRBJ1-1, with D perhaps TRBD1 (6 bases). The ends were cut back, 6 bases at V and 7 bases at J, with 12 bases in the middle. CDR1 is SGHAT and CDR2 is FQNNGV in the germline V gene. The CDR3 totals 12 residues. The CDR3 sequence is CASSPQGSEAFF. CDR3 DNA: TGTGCCAGCAGTCCCCAGGGGAGTGAAGCTTTCTTT.

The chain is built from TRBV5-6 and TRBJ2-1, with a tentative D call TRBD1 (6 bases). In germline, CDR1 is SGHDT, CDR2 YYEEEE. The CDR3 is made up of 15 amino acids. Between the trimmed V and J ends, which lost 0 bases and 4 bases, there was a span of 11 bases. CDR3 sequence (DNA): TGTGCCAGCAGCTTGGTATTAGGGGGATACAATGAGCAGTTCTTC. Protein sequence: CASSLVLGGYNEQFF.

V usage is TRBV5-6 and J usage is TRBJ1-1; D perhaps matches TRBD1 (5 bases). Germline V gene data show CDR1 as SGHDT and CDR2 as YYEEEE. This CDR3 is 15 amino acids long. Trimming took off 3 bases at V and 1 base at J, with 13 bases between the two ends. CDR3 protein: CASSSLGGTNTEAFF. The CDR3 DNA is TGTGCCAGCAGCTCCCTGGGGGGTACGAACACTGAAGCTTTCTTT.

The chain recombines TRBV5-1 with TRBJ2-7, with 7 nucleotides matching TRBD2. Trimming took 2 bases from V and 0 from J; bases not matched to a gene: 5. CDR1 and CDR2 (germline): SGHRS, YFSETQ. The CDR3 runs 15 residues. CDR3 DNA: TGCGCCAGCAGCTTTCGAGCGGGGAGCTCCTACGAGCAGTACTTC. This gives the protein CASSFRAGSSYEQYF.

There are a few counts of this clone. CDR3 protein: CASSLALYGYTF. CDR3 sequence (DNA): TGTGCCAGCAGCCTAGCGCTGTATGGCTACACCTTC. This chain links TRBV5-6 with TRBJ1-2; no firm D call. The germline CDR1 and CDR2 sequences are SGHDT and YYEEEE. The CDR3 runs 12 residues. V was pared by 4 bases and J by 5 bases, with 9 bases between.